This entry features one TCR beta chain sequence. Its antigen is unknown. Only in-frame clones appear in the TCRdb table, and some are missing; sequencing was by immunoSEQ multiplex PCR. The sample lists 55,000 or so clones; more than 75% were seen once. Viral peptide pools were used in the ViraFEST assay to expand antigen-specific CD4+ T cells, and sequencing came afterward. CD4+ T cells were isolated after approximately 10 days of culture. By PCR, the person was confirmed to have had SARS-CoV-2 infection between March and December 2020. In the negative control culture, an HIV-1 Nef peptide pool was present. This record belongs to a study of vaccination effects on CD4 cells after COVID-19. Broader study findings: There was marked clonal contraction among infection- and vaccine-induced clones late after vaccination.

Germline lookup yields CDR1 SGHRS and CDR2 YFSETQ. The CDR3 covers 17 residues. The V and J ends lost 5 bases and 0 bases, in that order; junction bases with no gene match: 9. The source of this sequence is a human donor who had a prior SARS-CoV-2 infection. This chain joins TRBV5-1 and TRBJ1-3; the match to TRBD1 covers 9 bases. The material sequenced was CD4+ T cells from PBMCs cultured with HIV peptides, taken before COVID-19 vaccination. This sample's subset: HIV-1 Nef peptide pool negative control/reference culture. The CDR3 protein is CASSLAGTGLSGNTIYF. As DNA, the CDR3 is TGCGCCAGCAGTCTCGCGGGGACAGGGCTCTCTGGAAACACCATATATTTT.